This TCR beta chain was captured in a study of T cell responses to AZD1222 COVID-19 vaccine (dated by TCRdb to about 2021). Concerning the study at large: AZD1222 recipients with second doses at about 4 weeks or about 12 weeks were pooled, because spike-specific TCR depth and breadth did not differ between schedules. A total of under 250 trial participants underwent TCR sequencing, of whom 207 had received two doses of AZD1222 and 26 had received two doses of the MenACWY control vaccine. Enrollment into the trials was organized by age into subgroups of 18-55, 56-69 and 70-plus years, and those subgroups contained around 150, 28 and 57 TCR-sequenced participants, respectively.

Sequences LGHDT (CDR1) and YNNKEL (CDR2) are obtained from the germline V gene (reference sequence). V is clipped by 1 base and J by 6 bases, and the sequence between their germline boundaries is 16 bases long. The CDR3 numbers 15 residues from cysteine through phenylalanine. Only CDR3 DNA is held: 45 bases, read in frame from base 1. On this clone itself: Its antigen is currently not known. Nothing much larger sits one base from this clone, and base qualities are not available.

Points the paper makes about the study in general: Because no samples from the day 14 peak response were available, repertoires could be characterized only after the peak T cell response. Conclusions about previously exposed vaccinees are limited because only a handful of AZD1222 recipients were SARS-CoV-2 seropositive at baseline. Participants were mostly white British and included more females than males, and it was suggested by the authors that clonal diversity may have been underestimated. Nearly half of unique spike-specific TCRs reportedly recognized epitopes outside regions mutated in the B.1.351 and B.1.1.7 variants. The 56-69-year group was small, and its depth increase did not reach significance, likely because of low power. The vaccine-associated CD4 TCRs covered the entire spike protein, and the dominant responses fell in regions 160-218 and 743-854. A significant rise in spike-specific TCR breadth and depth was observed after two AZD1222 doses relative to day 0 and relative to MenACWY recipients.

The CDR3 regions of human TCRbeta chains were analyzed by immunosequencing. Under the source paper's analysis protocol: Repertoire TCRs were checked for matches against a reference library of SARS-CoV-2-specific TCRs that had been generated using the MIRA antigen-specificity platform. Breadth was defined as the fraction of unique TCRs that were SARS-CoV-2-associated, and depth was defined as the fraction of total T cells that were SARS-CoV-2-associated. Each spike-specific TCR was assigned to its reactive spike region and to a CD4 or CD8 class using the MIRA data. Log10-transformed breadth and depth values were compared by one-way ANOVA with Sidak's multiple comparisons tests. The table was pulled from immuneACCESS by TCRdb, which kept in-frame rearrangements only. Such tables lose some clones; where checked, under half of the loss comes from unresolved V genes, and the rest has no known cause. V and J calls and clone size are given by that table; D and trimming were obtained from the DNA. In this sample the table shows approximately 70,000 clones, approximately 80% of which occur a single time. Of the sample, less than 6.5% falls within the top ten clones.

The time point tag for this specimen amounts to: baseline before first vaccination. Vaccinee samples were obtained from the UK trials COV001 and COV002, which included a single-blind randomized controlled phase 2/3 trial of AZD1222 (ChAdOx1 nCoV-19) in healthy adults. For TCRbeta chain sequencing, PBMC samples were collected from trial participants at day 0 and at day 28 after the second dose. The V and J genes are TRBV3-1 (or the pseudogene TRBV3-2) and TRBJ2-7; too little of a D gene remains to name it. The source material was peripheral blood, sampled on day 0 of AZD1222 vaccination. This clonotype was obtained from an adult in good health. The nucleotide sequence is TGTGCCAGCAGCCAAGGAGGCCCATTCGTCCCCGAGCAGTACTTC. Translated, this is CASSQGGPFVPEQYF.